Each of the 14 T cell receptor beta chains below was sequenced from the same sample in a study of T-cell reconstitution after alpha-beta-depleted transplantation in children. Unique molecular identifiers were built into the TCRbeta library. TCRdb redid the calling of the PCR reads with MiXCR, one entry per CDR3 protein. The sample has about 440,000 distinct CDR3 sequences; roughly 43% are singletons. The specimen was PBMCs, collected before TCRalphabeta/CD19-depleted stem cell transplant. The receptors originated from a girl aged 2 to 10 with aplastic anemia, due to receive a stem cell transplant.

This clonotype was counted ten times or more. The chain combines TRBV7-2 with TRBJ2-3, with D possibly matching TRBD2 (6 bases). V lost 4 bases and J lost 2, with 19 bases in between. CDR3 size: 17 residues. Germline V CDR1 and CDR2: SGHTA, FQGNSA. In DNA, the CDR3 is TGTGCCAGCAGCTCTTCGGGGAGCGGGCCGAACACAGATACGCAGTATTTT. Encoded protein: CASSSSGSGPNTDTQYF.

This sequence joins TRBV27 and TRBJ2-6, with D tentatively TRBD2 (6 bases). The V gene lost 3 bases and the J gene lost 0 bases, with 9 bases spanning the gap. Germline values: CDR1 MNHEY, CDR2 SMNVEV (reference sequence). There are 16 residues in the CDR3. The CDR3: CASSLTGGSGANVLTF. The CDR3 nucleotides are TGTGCCAGCAGTTTGACCGGGGGCTCTGGGGCCAACGTCCTGACTTTC.

CDR3 in DNA: TGTGCCAGCTCACCTGGGACCTTGAACCAAGGAGAGACCCAGTACTTC. Encoded protein: CASSPGTLNQGETQYF. The gene calls are TRBV18 and TRBJ2-5, with D perhaps assigned TRBD1 or TRBD2 (5 bases each). Germline CDR1 reads KGHSH; CDR2 reads LQKENI. The CDR3 has 16 amino acids. The V end was cut by 3 bases, the J end by 4 bases, with 18 bases between.

In its sample, this clonotype was seen a few times. The chain carries TRBV2 and TRBJ2-5; D is possibly TRBD1 or TRBD2 (5 bases each). Germline V lookup: CDR1 SNHLY, CDR2 FYNNEI. This CDR3 contains 15 residues. Trimming stripped 5 bases from V and 3 bases from J, with 16 bases between. CDR3 protein: CASSPRGAVEETQYF. For the CDR3, the DNA is TGTGCCAGCAGTCCACGAGGGGCAGTAGAAGAGACCCAGTACTTC.

The chain links TRBV7-3 to TRBJ2-1; 7 bases fit TRBD2. V lost 5 bases to trimming and J lost 2 bases; unmatched junction nucleotides: 9. The CDR3 has 16 amino acids. CDR1 is SGHTA, CDR2 FQGTGA, per germline. DNA of the CDR3: TGTGCCAGCAGCGCATTAGCGGGTGCTCCCTACAATGAGCAGTTCTTC. It is translated as CASSALAGAPYNEQFF.

The chain employs TRBV5-1 and TRBJ2-1; 10 bases align to TRBD2. V shed 0 bases, J shed 0 bases, and the junction held 3 bases outside the gene matches. The CDR3 consists of 17 residues. Per germline, CDR1 SGHRS and CDR2 YFSETQ. CDR3 loop: CASSLVPSGSSYNEQFF. CDR3 DNA: TGCGCCAGCAGCTTGGTGCCTAGCGGGAGCTCCTACAATGAGCAGTTCTTC.

The chain has TRBV27 and TRBJ2-7; 8 nucleotides match TRBD2. There are 14 residues in the CDR3. Losses at the gene ends were 7 bases for V and 3 bases for J; bases not matched to a gene: 8. CDR1 MNHEY and CDR2 SMNVEV come from the germline V gene (reference sequence). The CDR3 nucleotides are TGTGCCAGCACACCCAGCGGGAGTCACTACGAGCAGTACTTC. It is translated as CASTPSGSHYEQYF.

V is TRBV28 and J is TRBJ2-7, with a weak D call TRBD1 (6 bases). V shed 1 base and J shed 3 bases, with 13 bases lying between them. CDR3 length: 15 residues. Germline values: CDR1 MDHEN, CDR2 SYDVKM. CDR3 in amino acids: CASSLSSGHLYEQYF. CDR3 nucleotide sequence: TGTGCCAGCAGTTTATCGTCGGGACACCTCTACGAGCAGTACTTC.

The chain combines TRBV20-1 with TRBJ2-2; 8 nucleotides align to TRBD1. Germline lookup yields CDR1 DFQATT and CDR2 SNEGSKA (reference sequence). The CDR3 is 13 residues long. Trimming removed 6 bases from V and 4 bases from J; junction bases left unmatched: 4. CDR3 loop: CSATQGGTGELFF. CDR3 coding DNA: TGCAGTGCAACACAGGGGGGCACCGGGGAGCTGTTTTTT.

This sequence joins TRBV12-3 or TRBV12-4 and TRBJ2-3; no clear D. The CDR3 is 16 amino acids. Trimming took off 0 bases at V and 2 bases at J, with 12 bases between the two ends. In nucleotides, the CDR3 is TGTGCCAGCAGTTTAGCGGCCCGCAGGACCACAGATACGCAGTATTTT. Its translation is CASSLAARRTTDTQYF.

The rearrangement links TRBV20-1 to TRBJ2-1, with no clear D. The germline V gene encodes CDR1 DFQATT and CDR2 SNEGSKA (reference sequence). V dropped 3 bases and J dropped 4 bases, with 13 bases sitting between them. This CDR3 is 14 amino acids long. CDR3 region: CSASGLEGYNEQFF. CDR3 bases: TGCAGTGCTAGTGGCCTAGAAGGATACAATGAGCAGTTCTTC.

The chain is built from TRBV6-1 and TRBJ2-2; 7 positions agree with TRBD1. There are 13 residues in the CDR3. Germline CDR1 reads MNHNS; CDR2 reads SASEGT. V was pared by 7 bases and J by 5 bases, with 4 bases of the junction left unmatched. This chain's CDR3 is CASIRGQTGELFF. The CDR3 DNA follows: TGTGCCAGCATAAGGGGGCAGACCGGGGAGCTGTTTTTT.

The V gene is TRBV7-6, the J gene TRBJ2-7, with 9 positions matching TRBD1. The V gene's germline CDR1 is SGHVS and CDR2 FNYEAQ. The CDR3 is 16 residues long. J was trimmed by 2 bases and V by 1 base; bases with no gene match: 6. Written as DNA, the CDR3 is TGTGCCAGCAGCTTAGGGGCGGGACAGGGCCCCTACGAGCAGTACTTC. Protein: CASSLGAGQGPYEQYF.

This clonotype was recorded at least ten times. The genes are TRBV9 and TRBJ2-1, with D hard to call. The CDR3 consists of 16 residues. Looked up from germline, CDR1 is SGDLS and CDR2 is YYNGEE. Trimming removed 0 bases at V and 6 bases at J, with 16 bases between. The CDR3 protein is CASSVVPGDGPNEQFF. The CDR3 region has the DNA TGTGCCAGCAGCGTAGTACCCGGTGACGGACCCAATGAGCAGTTCTTC. The full variable domain, with the rest looked up from reference TRBV9 and TRBJ2-1, is DSGVTQTPKHLITATGQRVTLRCSPRSGDLSVYWYQQSLDQGLQFLIQYYNGEERAKGNILERFSAQQFPDLHSELNLSSLELGDSALYFCASSVVPGDGPNEQFFGPGTRLTVL.